Listed here is a single T cell receptor beta chain. In this sample, this clonotype turned up many times. Its antigen is not yet known. Base qualities are not recorded, but no much larger clone differs from it by a single base. This record belongs to a study of T cells after yellow fever vaccination (dated by TCRdb to about 2019). At the level of the whole study: Libraries from fractions with low cell numbers were prepared with the SMART-Seq v4 Ultra Low Input RNA kit. To follow T-cell clones before and after both primary and booster YFV17D yellow fever vaccination, bulk TCR alpha and beta repertoires underwent longitudinal sequencing. Blood samples were taken at several timepoints before and after primary and secondary immunization, and bulk PBMC replicates and cell subsets were isolated. The cohort comprised two healthy male donors, one aged 18 to 30 and one aged 30 to 39 years.

Explained via the paper, the treatment or condition label denotes: live attenuated yellow fever vaccine strain. At every blood-draw timepoint, two biological replicates of bulk PBMCs were collected. A standard Ficoll-Paque protocol was used to isolate PBMCs from peripheral blood. TriZol was used to extract RNA from bulk PBMCs, CD4 and CD8 fractions, and dextramer-positive and dextramer-negative fractions. Paper-wide results and their limitations: After the booster, most of the clones that had expanded following primary vaccination were detected again (about 95% of CD4 and around nine tenths of CD8), which suggests that memory was broadly maintained. A small share of clonotypes occurred in both CD4 and CD8 compartments, likely arising from convergent recombination. Because only a couple of donors were included in the study, the extent to which the findings can be generalized is limited. Because abundant contaminating clonotypes from the bulk population could be contained in FACS-sorted repertoires, computational filtering was required. The secondary T-cell response was found to be weaker but faster than the primary response, with a peak reached on day 5 rather than on day 15.

The reads were generated on an Illumina NovaSeq 6000. TCR cDNA was synthesized by 5'RACE template switching, which introduced a universal primer site and unique molecular identifiers. Priming of cDNA synthesis was performed from both the TCR alpha and TCR beta constant segments. Two PCR steps were used to amplify libraries, with sample barcodes and sequencing adapters being added in the second step. Sequencing of libraries was performed on Illumina HiSeq 2500 (2x100 bp) or NovaSeq (2x150 bp). The authors processed their data as follows. Reads were demultiplexed and collapsed into UMI consensus sequences with MIGEC, and V(D)J alignment was performed with MiXCR. Vaccine-responding clonotypes were identified with edgeR using replicate PBMC samples, with FDR below 0.01 and a log2 fold change above 5 up to day 15 being required. Bulk clonotypes were assigned CD4 or CD8 identity according to which sequenced CD4 or CD8 repertoire held them at higher abundance. TCRdb reprocessed the public reads (quality trimming at Q25 with fastp, clone calling with MiXCR) and kept in-frame beta chains. Every distinct CDR3 protein forms one entry, paired with its most common genes and DNA. TCRdb, rather than the study authors, made the V and J calls. This sample lists hundreds of thousands of distinct CDR3 sequences; approximately 4% were detected once. The top ten clones comprise approximately 23% of the sample.

The sequences come from PBMCs, collected 5 days after the yellow fever booster vaccination. The receptor was derived from a man in his late teens or twenties who received the YFV17D yellow fever vaccine.

The CDR3 loop reads CASTLPEGKQYF. The nucleotides are TGTGCCAGCACCCTCCCAGAAGGGAAGCAGTACTTC. The sequence joins TRBV6-6 to TRBJ2-7, with the identity of the D gene unclear. The CDR3 runs 12 residues from the cysteine to the phenylalanine. Only the CDR3 region is kept as DNA, spanning 36 bases read in frame from base 1. CDR1 and CDR2, looked up from the germline V gene (reference sequence), are MNHNY and SVGAGI. V is pared back by 7 bases and J by 8 bases, with 15 bases lying between the germline termini.